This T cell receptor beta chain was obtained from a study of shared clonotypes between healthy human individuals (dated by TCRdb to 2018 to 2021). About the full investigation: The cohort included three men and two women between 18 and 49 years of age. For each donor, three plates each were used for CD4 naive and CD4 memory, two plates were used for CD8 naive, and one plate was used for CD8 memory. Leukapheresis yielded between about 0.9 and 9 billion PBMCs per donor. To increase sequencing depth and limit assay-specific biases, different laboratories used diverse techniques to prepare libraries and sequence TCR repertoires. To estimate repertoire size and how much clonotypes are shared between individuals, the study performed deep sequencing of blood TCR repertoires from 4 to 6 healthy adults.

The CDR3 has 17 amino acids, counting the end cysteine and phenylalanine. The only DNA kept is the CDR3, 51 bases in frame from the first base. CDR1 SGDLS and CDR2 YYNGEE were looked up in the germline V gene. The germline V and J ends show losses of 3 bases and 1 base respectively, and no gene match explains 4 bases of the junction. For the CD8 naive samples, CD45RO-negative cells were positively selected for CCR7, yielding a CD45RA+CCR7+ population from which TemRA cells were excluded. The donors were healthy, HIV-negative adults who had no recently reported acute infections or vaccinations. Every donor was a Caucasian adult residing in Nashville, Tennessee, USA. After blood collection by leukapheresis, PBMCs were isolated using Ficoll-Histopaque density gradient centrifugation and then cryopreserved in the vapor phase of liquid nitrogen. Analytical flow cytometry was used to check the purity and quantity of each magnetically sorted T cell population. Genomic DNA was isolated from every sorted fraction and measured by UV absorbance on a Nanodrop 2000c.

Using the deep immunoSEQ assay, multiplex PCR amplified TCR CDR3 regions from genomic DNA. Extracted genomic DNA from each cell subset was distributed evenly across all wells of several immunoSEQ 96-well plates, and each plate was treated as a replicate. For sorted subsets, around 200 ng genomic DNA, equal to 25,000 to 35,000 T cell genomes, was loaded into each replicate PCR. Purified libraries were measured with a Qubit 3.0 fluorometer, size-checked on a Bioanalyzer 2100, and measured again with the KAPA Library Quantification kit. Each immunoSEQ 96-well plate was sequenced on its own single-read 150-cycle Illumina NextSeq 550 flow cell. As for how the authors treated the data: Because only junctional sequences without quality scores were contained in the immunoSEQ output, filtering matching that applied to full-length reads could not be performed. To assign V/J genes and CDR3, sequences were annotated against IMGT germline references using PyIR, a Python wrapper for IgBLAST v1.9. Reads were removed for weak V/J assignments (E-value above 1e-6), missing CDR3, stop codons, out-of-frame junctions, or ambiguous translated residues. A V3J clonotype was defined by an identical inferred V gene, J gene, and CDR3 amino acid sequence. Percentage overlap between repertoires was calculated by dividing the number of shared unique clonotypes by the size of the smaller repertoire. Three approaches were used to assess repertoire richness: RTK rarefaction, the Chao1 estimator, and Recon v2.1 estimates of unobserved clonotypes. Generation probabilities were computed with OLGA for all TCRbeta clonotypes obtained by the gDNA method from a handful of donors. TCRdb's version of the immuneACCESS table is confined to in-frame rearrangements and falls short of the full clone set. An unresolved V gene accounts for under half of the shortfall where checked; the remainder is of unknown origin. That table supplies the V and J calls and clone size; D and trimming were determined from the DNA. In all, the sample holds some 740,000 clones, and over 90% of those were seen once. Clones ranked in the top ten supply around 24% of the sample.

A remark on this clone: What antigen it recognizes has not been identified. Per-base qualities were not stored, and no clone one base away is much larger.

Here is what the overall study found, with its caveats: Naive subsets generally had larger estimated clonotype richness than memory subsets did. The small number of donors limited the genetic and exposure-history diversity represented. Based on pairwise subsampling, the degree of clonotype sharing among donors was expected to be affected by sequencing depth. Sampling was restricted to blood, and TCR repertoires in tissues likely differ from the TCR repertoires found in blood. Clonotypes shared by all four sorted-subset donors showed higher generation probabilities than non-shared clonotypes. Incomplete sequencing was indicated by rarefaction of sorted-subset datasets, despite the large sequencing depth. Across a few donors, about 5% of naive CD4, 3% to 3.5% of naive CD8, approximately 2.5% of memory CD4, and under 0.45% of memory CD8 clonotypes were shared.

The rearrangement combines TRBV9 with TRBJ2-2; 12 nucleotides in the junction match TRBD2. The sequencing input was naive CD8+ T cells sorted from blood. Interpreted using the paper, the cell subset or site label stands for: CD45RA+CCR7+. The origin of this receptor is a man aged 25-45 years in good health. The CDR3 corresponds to CASSAGLAGRNTGELFF. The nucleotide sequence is TGTGCCAGCAGCGCCGGACTAGCGGGGAGGAACACCGGGGAGCTGTTTTTT.